This TCR beta chain was observed in a study of blood T cell repertoires in COVID-19 (dated by TCRdb to between 2020 and 2021). Context from the whole study: Samples from collaborators originated in the United States, Italy and Spain and spanned both the acute and convalescent phases of COVID-19. The repertoires were released in a freely available public database meant as a resource for research on the immune response to SARS-CoV-2. Samples were obtained from the ongoing ImmuneRACE study (first 160 participants) and from roughly 1,300 subjects provided by 6 global collaborators. A de-identified subject ID, COVID-19 status, age in years and sex were almost always included in the sample metadata. Where HLA class I and class II types were available, the types were taken from metadata supplied by the sample provider, not from assay-based typing. The prospective study material was composed of cDNA or gDNA derived from T cells, B-cell-depleted T cells, or PBMCs. Deeply sampled blood TCRbeta repertoires from subjects exposed to, actively infected with, or recovered from COVID-19 were included in the dataset. Overall results and qualifications from the work: Clinical and demographic metadata were provided uncurated, with the amount varying by source and participant.

As to this clone: Its antigen is unknown. No much larger clone exists at a distance of one base, and base qualities are not known.

Trimming takes 1 base off V and 9 bases off J; junction bases not matched to a gene: 12. Counted from cysteine to phenylalanine, this CDR3 has 16 amino acids. The CDR3 DNA has 48 bases and is translated from base 1. CDR1 LNHDA and CDR2 SQIVND were looked up in the germline V gene (reference sequence). TCRbeta CDR3 regions were amplified from genomic DNA by means of the immunoSEQ Assay, a bias-controlled multiplex PCR. For the original study's pipeline: Nucleated cell counts per sample were estimated from amplification of reference gene primers within the assay. Sequence reads were collapsed and filtered to measure the absolute abundance of every unique TCRbeta CDR3 rearrangement. For each sample, productive Simpson clonality was calculated as the square root of Simpson's diversity index across productive rearrangements. This immuneACCESS table, as held by TCRdb, lists in-frame sequences with V and J called but not all clones. Of the missing ones, under half trace to an unresolved V gene in checked studies; the others have no known cause. For V, J and clone size, that table is used; D and trimming come from the DNA. This sample lists around 160,000 clones; 70% to 90% were detected once. The leading ten clones occupy about 8.2% of the sample.

Each collaborating institution followed its own protocols to collect whole blood in K2EDTA tubes. For TCRbeta analysis, collaborators shipped samples as frozen whole blood, isolated PBMCs, or DNA extracted from either of those sample types. This TCR was sampled from a man aged 60 to 69 with acute or convalescent COVID-19. Sequenced sample: peripheral blood. The chain joins TRBV19 to TRBJ2-4, with 7 junctional bases fitting TRBD1. The CDR3 reads as follows: CASSIGWDSQRGIQYF. The sequenced DNA: TGTGCCAGTAGTATAGGTTGGGACAGCCAAAGGGGCATTCAGTACTTC.